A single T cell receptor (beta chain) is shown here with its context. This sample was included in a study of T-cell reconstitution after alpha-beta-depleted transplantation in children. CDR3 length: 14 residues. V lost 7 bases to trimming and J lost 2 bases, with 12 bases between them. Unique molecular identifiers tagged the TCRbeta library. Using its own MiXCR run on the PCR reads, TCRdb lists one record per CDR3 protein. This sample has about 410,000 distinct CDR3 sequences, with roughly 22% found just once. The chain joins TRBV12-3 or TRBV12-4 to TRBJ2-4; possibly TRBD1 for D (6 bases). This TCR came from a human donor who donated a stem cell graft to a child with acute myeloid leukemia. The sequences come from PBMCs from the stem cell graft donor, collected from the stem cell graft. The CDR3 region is CASTTRDTKNIQYF. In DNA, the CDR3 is TGTGCCAGCACAACCCGGGACACCAAAAACATTCAGTACTTC.